This section outlines one T cell receptor (beta chain) sequence together with its context. This table comes from immunoSEQ multiplex PCR, and its TCRdb copy is limited to in-frame clones, with some not included. The data show some 290,000 clones, approximately 91% seen once. The sample is drawn from a study of blood T cell repertoires in COVID-19. This CDR3 has 13 residues. V was pared by 4 bases and J by 8 bases, with 2 bases of the junction left unmatched. Germline lookup yields CDR1 ENHRY and CDR2 SYGVKD. Donors were grouped by their self-reported clinical history. Within 2 weeks of study entry, exposed participants had contacted a PCR-confirmed or clinician-diagnosed COVID-19 case.

This receptor was identified in a woman aged 25-40 years who had been exposed to COVID-19. What was sequenced was PBMCs or T cells enriched from blood (not recorded which). The V gene is TRBV10-3, the J gene TRBJ1-6; 7 positions match TRBD1. The CDR3 is CAISGQGDSPLHF. In DNA, the CDR3 is TGTGCCATCAGTGGACAGGGTGATTCACCCCTCCACTTT.